A selection of T cell receptor beta chains follows, all from one sample in a study of CD8+ T cells in alopecia areata. Assay: immunoSEQ multiplex PCR; the TCRdb copy retains only in-frame clones and omits some. Of 150,000 to 180,000 clones in the sample, approximately 53% were seen once. Sample: CD8+ T cells sorted from blood, taken at week 0. These receptors came from a human donor with alopecia areata. The CDR3 runs from the conserved cysteine through the conserved F or W. The order of the fields is V gene, CDR3 protein.

TRBV27 | CASSPGTRSGNTIYF
TRBV29-1 | CSGVSRGRNEQFF
TRBV9 | CASSVNRHEPNTGELFF
TRBV4-3 | CASSQKARGVEGTNYGYTF
TRBV9 | CASSVGQAPLDYEQYF
TRBV5-6 | CASSRGAYNEQFF
TRBV6-6 | CASSSLQGTNTEAFF
TRBV7-2 | CASSSVEVGGGYTF
TRBV27 | CASIMMRGMVGNEQFF
TRBV14 | CASSQEVPGGDGYEQYF
TRBV27 | CASSFQGATNEKLFF
TRBV14 | CASSQDVSFGEKLFF
TRBV7-9 | CASSFDRQNEKLFF
TRBV30 | CAGWTASNTEAFF
TRBV27 | CASTRDGNQETQYF
TRBV13 | CASSKLPDTQYF
TRBV4-3 | CASSQDSDSSYNSPLHF
TRBV5-1 | CASSLTTESSYEQYF
TRBV29-1 | CSVAGNEQFF
TRBV7-2 | CASSHPEGGTHEQYF
TRBV4-2 | CASSPLAGAFNEQFF
TRBV5-6 | CASSLGGSTDTQYF
TRBV6-5 | CASTRGGTDTQYF
TRBV29-1 | CSAGQNTEAFF
TRBV4-3 | CASSQGRVLLAGAILDNEQFF
TRBV30 | CAWSVLGQADTQYF
TRBV27 | CASSSDTYEQYF
TRBV5-6 | CASSHRWTSNQPQHF
TRBV5-4 | CASSLFRGTQYEQYF
TRBV14 | CASSQEQGHYGYTF
TRBV29-1 | CSVDLNEGGTEAFF
TRBV4-3 | CASSYMTGGQETQYF
TRBV9 | CASSAGSDGGVYGYTF
TRBV7-8 | CASSPSPGSEQYF
TRBV4-3 | CASSEHGDEAFF
TRBV5-6 | CASSLYRTAYNEQFF
TRBV28 | CASSYPGQGYEQYF
TRBV30 | CAWSVGGSNTEAFF
TRBV29-1 | CSVEFPGQTHVTQYF
TRBV5-6 | CASSVSGGAYNEQFF
TRBV7-2 | CASSLRDRGADTQYF
TRBV7-9 | CASSSEMNTEAFF
TRBV30 | CAWSVGDRDHYGYTF
TRBV29-1 | CSARVRLYGYTF
TRBV11-2 | CASSSGNEQFF
TRBV6-6 | CASSYTLGPNEQYF
TRBV29-1 | CSVVAETNYGYTF
TRBV7-2 | CASSLAWAGWRGELFF
TRBV27 | CASSLWGLAGETQYF
TRBV7-9 | CASSWGEGGSNQPQHF